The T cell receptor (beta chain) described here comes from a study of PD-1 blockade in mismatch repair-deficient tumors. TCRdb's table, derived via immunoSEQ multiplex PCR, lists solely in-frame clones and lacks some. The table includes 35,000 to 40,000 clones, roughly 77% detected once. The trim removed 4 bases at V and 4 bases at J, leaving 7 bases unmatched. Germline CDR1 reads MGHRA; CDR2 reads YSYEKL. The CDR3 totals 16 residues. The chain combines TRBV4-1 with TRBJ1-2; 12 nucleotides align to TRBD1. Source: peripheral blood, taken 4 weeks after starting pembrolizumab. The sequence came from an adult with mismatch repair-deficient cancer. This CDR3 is CASSPGDRGLFYGYTF. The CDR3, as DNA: TGCGCCAGCAGCCCCGGGGACAGGGGGCTATTCTATGGCTACACCTTC.